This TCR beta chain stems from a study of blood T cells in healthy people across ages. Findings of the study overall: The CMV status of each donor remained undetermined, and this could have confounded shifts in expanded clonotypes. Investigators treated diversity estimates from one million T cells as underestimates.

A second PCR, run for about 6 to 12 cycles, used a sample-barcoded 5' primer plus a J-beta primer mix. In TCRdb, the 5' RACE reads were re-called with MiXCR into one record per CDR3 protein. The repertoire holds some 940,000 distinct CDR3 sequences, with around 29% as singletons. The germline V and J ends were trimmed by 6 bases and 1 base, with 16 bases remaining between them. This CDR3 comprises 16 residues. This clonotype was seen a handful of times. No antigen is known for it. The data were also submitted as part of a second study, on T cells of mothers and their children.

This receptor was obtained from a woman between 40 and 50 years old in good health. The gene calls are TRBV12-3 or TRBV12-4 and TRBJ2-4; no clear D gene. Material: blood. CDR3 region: CASSLWSDGAKNIQYF. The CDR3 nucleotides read TGTGCCAGCAGCCTATGGTCGGACGGGGCCAAAAACATTCAGTACTTC.